Listed below are T cell receptor beta chains from one sample, sequenced in a study of OX40 agonist ivuxolimab in advanced cancers. The repertoire was sequenced with immunoSEQ multiplex PCR; TCRdb's copy has only in-frame clones and lacks some. This table holds tens of thousands of clones, about nine tenths found once. The source was CD4+ or CD8+ T cells sorted from blood, collected in a trial of the OX40 agonist ivuxolimab. The receptors come from an adult with an advanced solid tumor such as melanoma, head and neck, liver or kidney cancer. Both conserved end residues are part of each CDR3.

V gene	J gene	CDR3 length	CDR3 protein
TRBV4-3	TRBJ1-2	16	CASSQVSTGWDYGYTF
TRBV5-4	TRBJ2-2	16	CASSPGTGGATGELFF
TRBV5-1	TRBJ2-2	14	CASSLSGNTGELFF
TRBV19	TRBJ1-2	15	CASSIDPTGSDGYTF
TRBV5-1	TRBJ1-1	13	CASSLTVNTEAFF
TRBV15	TRBJ1-3	14	CATSPRDSGNTIYF
TRBV29-1	TRBJ1-3	15	CSVADRGRKRNTIYF
TRBV18	TRBJ1-6	14	CASSRDKFNSPLHF
TRBV7-8	TRBJ1-5	14	CASSLSLERVAQHF
TRBV9	TRBJ1-2	13	CASSFQGGGGYTF
TRBV28	TRBJ1-1	13	CASSLAPGPEAFF
TRBV6-6	TRBJ1-1	14	CASRATGMDTEAFF
TRBV6-5	TRBJ1-6	15	CASNSRDRGDSPLHF
TRBV13	TRBJ1-6	16	CASSSGQGAWNSPLHF
TRBV5-1	TRBJ1-1	12	CASSAQGSEAFF
TRBV5-8	TRBJ1-1	15	CASSHDLGGNTEAFF
TRBV12-5	TRBJ1-1	13	CASGLASVPEAFF
TRBV19	TRBJ1-5	13	CASSWRGLEPQHF
TRBV7-6	TRBJ1-2	13	CASARTGNYGYTF
TRBV5-4	TRBJ1-2	13	CASSPSKGYGYTF